The rows below give T cell receptor beta chains drawn from one sample of a study of T cell repertoires in cytomegalovirus infection. TCRdb re-called the reads through MiXCR, storing one row per CDR3 protein. This table has approximately 130,000 distinct CDR3 sequences, 24% appearing once. The antigens these receptors bind are not known. The specimen sequenced was PBMCs, sequenced either directly or after in vitro stimulation (not recorded which). The receptors originated from a human donor in good health (CMV status not recorded). Some clones in this sample may be carry-over from other donors' samples. Each CDR3 is given with its conserved first and last residue. D genes are given only for firm matches. Only part of the rows carry a size: once, few, many, or a class if the clone is expanded.

V gene	clone size	J gene	D gene	CDR3 DNA	CDR3 protein
TRBV6-5	many	TRBJ1-2	-	TGTGCCAGCAGTTACTCGAGCCAGGGATTGTATGGCTACACCTTC	CASSYSSQGLYGYTF
TRBV4-1	few	TRBJ2-1	-	TGCGCCAGCAGCCAAGATGGAGCAGAAACTACCTACAATGAGCAGTTCTTC	CASSQDGAETTYNEQFF
TRBV15	few	TRBJ1-4	TRBD1	TGTGCCACCAGTCCGGGACAGGGTTTTGCAACTAATGAAAAACTGTTTTTT	CATSPGQGFATNEKLFF
TRBV5-5	-	TRBJ2-7	-	TGTGCCAGCAGCCCCATTCCAGGCAACGCCTACGAGCAGTACTTC	CASSPIPGNAYEQYF
TRBV4-1	-	TRBJ2-7	-	TGCGCCAGCAGCCGCTCCCGGGCAGTAGGCGAGCAGTACTTC	CASSRSRAVGEQYF
TRBV12-3/TRBV12-4	few	TRBJ1-1	-	TGTGCCAGCAGTCTCAGGGGCCCCACCTTTAGGAACACTGAAGCTTTCTTT	CASSLRGPTFRNTEAFF
TRBV10-3	-	TRBJ2-2	TRBD1	TGTGCCATCAGTGAGTCGACAGGGGCGAACACCGGGGAGCTGTTTTTT	CAISESTGANTGELFF
TRBV5-1	-	TRBJ2-3	-	TGCGCCAGCACGACTCACACAGATACGCAGTATTTT	CASTTHTDTQYF
TRBV20-1	many	TRBJ2-1	-	TGCAGTGCTAGAGAACTGGATTGGAGCTCCTACAATGAGCAGTTCTTC	CSARELDWSSYNEQFF
TRBV11-2	many	TRBJ2-3	-	TGTGCCAGCAGCGAGGCTGGGGCAGATACGCAGTATTTT	CASSEAGADTQYF